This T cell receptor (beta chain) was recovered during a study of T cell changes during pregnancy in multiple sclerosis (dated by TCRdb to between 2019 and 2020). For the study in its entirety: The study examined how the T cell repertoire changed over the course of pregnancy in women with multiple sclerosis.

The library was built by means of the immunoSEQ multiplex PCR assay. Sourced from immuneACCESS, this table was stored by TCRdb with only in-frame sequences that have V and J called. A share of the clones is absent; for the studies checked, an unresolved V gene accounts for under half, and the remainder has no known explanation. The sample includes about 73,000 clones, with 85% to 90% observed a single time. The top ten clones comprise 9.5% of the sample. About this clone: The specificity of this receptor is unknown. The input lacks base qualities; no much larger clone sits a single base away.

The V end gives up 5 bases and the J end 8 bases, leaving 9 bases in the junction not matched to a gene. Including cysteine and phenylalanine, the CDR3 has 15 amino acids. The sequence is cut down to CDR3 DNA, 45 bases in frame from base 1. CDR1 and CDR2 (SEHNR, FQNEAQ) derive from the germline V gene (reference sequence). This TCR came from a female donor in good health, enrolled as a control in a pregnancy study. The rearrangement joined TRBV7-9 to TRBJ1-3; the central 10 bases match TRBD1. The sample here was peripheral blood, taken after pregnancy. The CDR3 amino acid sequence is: CASSEDRGRSDTIYF. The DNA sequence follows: TGTGCCAGCAGCGAAGACAGGGGGCGATCGGACACCATATATTTT.